These T cell receptor beta chains were read from a single sample in a study of liver allograft versus peripheral blood T cells. TCRdb re-analysed the reads in MiXCR, keeping a single row per CDR3 protein. There are about 13,000 distinct CDR3 sequences in the sample; about 20% occur only once, and approximately 13% lies in the top ten. These receptors were taken from a human patient who had a liver transplant. Some of the T cells might come from the graft donor. Each CDR3 is given with its conserved first and last residue. A D gene is named only where the DNA matches it firmly. Only some rows state a clone size, as once, few, many or a class for expanded clones.

clone_size j_call v_call d_call cdr3_aa cdr3_nt
- TRBJ2-5 TRBV5-4 TRBD2 CASSLRLAGGPGETQYF TGTGCCAGCAGCTTGCGGCTAGCGGGGGGGCCAGGGGAGACCCAGTACTTC
medium-sized TRBJ1-2 TRBV24-1 TRBD1 CATSDPGTGGDGYTF TGTGCCACCAGTGATCCCGGGACAGGGGGCGATGGCTACACCTTC
few TRBJ1-2 TRBV24-1 - CATSSLLGSGYTF TGTGCCACCAGTTCCCTACTCGGGTCTGGCTACACCTTC
- TRBJ1-6 TRBV19 - CASRGDVRNSPLHF TGTGCCAGTCGCGGGGACGTACGAAATTCACCCCTCCACTTT
- TRBJ2-5 TRBV28 - CASSLSAGAGETQYF TGTGCCAGCAGTTTATCAGCCGGGGCGGGGGAGACCCAGTACTTC
few TRBJ1-2 TRBV27 TRBD1 CASKRQGGDGYTF TGTGCCAGCAAAAGACAGGGGGGAGATGGCTACACCTTC
medium-sized TRBJ1-2 TRBV29-1 TRBD1 CSVESQGAVYGYTF TGCAGCGTTGAAAGTCAGGGGGCCGTCTATGGCTACACCTTC
medium-sized TRBJ2-2 TRBV7-2 TRBD2 CASSFSGNGELFF TGTGCCAGCAGCTTTAGCGGGAACGGGGAGCTGTTTTTT
- TRBJ1-4 TRBV5-5 TRBD1 CASSLAGGREKLFF TGTGCCAGCAGCTTGGCAGGGGGGCGTGAAAAACTGTTTTTT
few TRBJ2-5 TRBV6-5 TRBD1 CASSYDGRDRGQETQYF TGTGCCAGCAGTTACGACGGCCGGGACAGGGGACAAGAGACCCAGTACTTC
few TRBJ2-1 TRBV20-1 TRBD1 CSAPRQGAVNEQFF TGCAGTGCCCCCAGACAGGGGGCAGTGAATGAGCAGTTCTTC
medium-sized TRBJ2-1 TRBV27 TRBD2 CASSYGYGLAGGSIHNEQFF TGTGCCAGCAGTTACGGGTACGGACTAGCGGGAGGTTCCATCCACAATGAGCAGTTCTTC
- TRBJ1-6 TRBV5-4 - CASSPPGTPGVSPLHF TGTGCCAGCAGCCCCCCCGGGACACCTGGGGTATCACCCCTCCACTTT
- TRBJ2-3 TRBV30 - CAWGVSTDTQYF TGTGCCTGGGGAGTGAGCACAGATACGCAGTATTTT
- TRBJ2-7 TRBV11-2 - CASSLDLSGEQYF TGTGCCAGCAGCTTAGACCTCTCGGGGGAGCAGTACTTC
- TRBJ1-5 TRBV15 - CATSREMTGNQPQHF TGTGCCACCAGCAGGGAGATGACAGGCAATCAGCCCCAGCATTTT
- TRBJ2-1 TRBV20-1 TRBD2 CSARDQVAGSYNEQFF TGCAGTGCTAGAGATCAAGTAGCGGGCTCCTACAATGAGCAATTCTTC
medium-sized TRBJ1-3 TRBV18 - CASSPDSGNTIYF TGTGCCAGCTCACCCGACTCTGGAAACACCATATATTTT
many TRBJ2-7 TRBV7-2 TRBD2 CASSLNRAGLAKGEQYF TGTGCCAGCAGCTTAAACAGGGCGGGACTAGCGAAAGGCGAGCAGTACTTC
medium-sized TRBJ1-6 TRBV19 - CASSTWGRANSPLHF TGTGCCAGTAGTACCTGGGGCAGGGCTAATTCACCCCTCCACTTT
- TRBJ2-7 TRBV7-2 TRBD1 CASSPFSGTGNYEQYF TGTGCCAGCAGCCCTTTTTCCGGGACAGGGAACTACGAGCAGTACTTC
medium-sized TRBJ2-7 TRBV6-6 TRBD1 CASRQYRDRTYEQYF TGTGCCAGCAGGCAATACCGGGACAGGACCTACGAGCAGTACTTC
- TRBJ2-7 TRBV14 - CASSVPAGQSYEQYF TGTGCCAGCAGCGTCCCAGCGGGACAGTCCTACGAGCAGTACTTC
many TRBJ1-5 TRBV28 - CASSTPIGPQHF TGTGCCAGCAGTACGCCGATCGGCCCCCAGCATTTT
- TRBJ1-5 TRBV6-5 - CASSTQYSNQPQHF TGTGCCAGCAGTACACAATATAGCAATCAGCCCCAGCATTTT
- TRBJ1-5 TRBV12-3/TRBV12-4 - CASSRRLSNQPQHF TGTGCCAGCAGCCGTCGACTTAGCAATCAGCCCCAGCATTTT
many TRBJ1-1 TRBV20-1 - CSARWTDEAFF TGCAGTGCTAGATGGACAGATGAAGCTTTCTTT
many TRBJ1-5 TRBV6-6 TRBD1 CASSYTGGIQPQHF TGTGCCAGCAGTTATACAGGGGGAATTCAGCCCCAGCATTTT
many TRBJ2-3 TRBV6-1 - CASTRKGSVWLDTQYF TGTGCCAGCACCCGAAAAGGGAGCGTTTGGTTAGATACGCAGTATTTT
- TRBJ2-7 TRBV5-4 TRBD2 CASSGLSRTSGGAVRYEQYF TGTGCCAGCAGCGGCCTGTCCCGGACTAGCGGGGGGGCGGTACGCTACGAGCAGTACTTC
few TRBJ2-2 TRBV7-9 - CATKSQQTGELFF TGTGCCACAAAAAGCCAGCAGACCGGGGAGCTGTTTTTT
- TRBJ2-7 TRBV7-2 TRBD2 CASSYIGGRASYEQYF TGTGCCAGCAGTTATATTGGCGGGAGGGCCTCTTACGAGCAGTACTTC
once TRBJ2-2 TRBV19 - CASSQAGANTGELFF TGTGCCAGTAGCCAGGCGGGGGCCAACACCGGGGAGCTGTTTTTT
- TRBJ1-4 TRBV3-1 TRBD1 CASSPTGREKLFF TGTGCCAGCTCCCCGACAGGGAGGGAAAAACTGTTTTTT
many TRBJ2-7 TRBV5-6 - CASSLAAATYEQYF TGTGCCAGCAGCTTGGCAGCTGCGACCTACGAGCAGTACTTC
medium-sized TRBJ1-5 TRBV19 - CASSIRVSNQPQHF TGTGCCAGTAGTATTCGGGTTAGCAATCAGCCCCAGCATTTT
many TRBJ2-7 TRBV18 TRBD1 CASSLGATGVYEQYF TGTGCCAGCTCACTAGGCGCTACAGGGGTCTACGAGCAGTACTTC
medium-sized TRBJ2-1 TRBV13 - CASSFDGLTNRRDNEQFF TGTGCCAGCAGCTTCGACGGACTTACTAATAGACGGGACAATGAGCAGTTCTTC
- TRBJ2-6 TRBV6-6 TRBD1 CASTSTGGTGANVLTF TGTGCCAGCACCTCGACAGGGGGAACTGGGGCCAACGTCCTGACTTTC
- TRBJ2-1 TRBV28 - CASSTRDFSYNEQFF TGTGCCAGCAGCACCAGGGACTTTTCCTACAATGAGCAGTTCTTC
many TRBJ1-5 TRBV19 TRBD1 CASSGTGHSNQPQHF TGTGCCAGTAGCGGGACAGGCCATAGCAATCAGCCCCAGCATTTT
many TRBJ2-5 TRBV6-5 TRBD2 CASSMGRGRQETQYF TGTGCCAGCAGTATGGGGAGGGGCCGGCAAGAGACCCAGTACTTC
- TRBJ2-1 TRBV9 TRBD1 CASSVDSGQASNEQFF TGTGCCAGCAGCGTAGACTCGGGACAGGCATCGAATGAGCAGTTCTTC
many TRBJ1-6 TRBV29-1 - CSVHMGRPGSPLHF TGCAGCGTCCATATGGGCCGGCCGGGGTCACCCCTCCACTTT
- TRBJ1-5 TRBV7-2 - CASSLSGNQPQHF TGTGCCAGCAGCCTCTCGGGCAATCAGCCCCAGCATTTT
medium-sized TRBJ1-6 TRBV5-6 - CASSLAKDSRYNSPLHF TGTGCCAGCAGCTTGGCCAAGGACAGCAGATATAATTCACCCCTCCACTTT
many TRBJ1-5 TRBV19 - CASSDLSGNQPQHF TGTGCCAGTAGTGATTTGTCGGGGAATCAGCCCCAGCATTTT
- TRBJ1-1 TRBV12-3/TRBV12-4 - CASSFTTGGTEAFF TGTGCCAGCAGTTTTACAACGGGGGGAACTGAAGCTTTCTTT
- TRBJ1-2 TRBV12-3/TRBV12-4 TRBD1 CASTQSRGLYGYTF TGTGCCAGCACCCAATCCAGGGGGCTCTATGGCTACACCTTC
medium-sized TRBJ2-3 TRBV24-1 - CATSDFGTDTQYF TGTGCCACCAGTGATTTCGGCACAGATACGCAGTATTTT
medium-sized TRBJ2-3 TRBV6-1 TRBD1 CASSGAGTGTDTQYF TGTGCCAGCAGTGGGGCCGGGACAGGGACAGATACGCAGTATTTT